The clone carrying this T cell receptor beta chain has ten or more counts. Germline values: CDR1 MNHEY, CDR2 SVGEGT. The CDR3 spans 19 residues. Germline trimming cut 6 bases from V and 0 bases from J; bases unmatched to any gene: 12. This sample is drawn from a study of low-dose radiotherapy and immunotherapy resistance in tumors. Study in general: Each patient was administered nivolumab intravenously at 240 mg, which was a flat dose, every two weeks, along with intravenous ipilimumab at 1 mg/kg every six weeks.

Time point of the sample: before trial treatment. Eligible patients had advanced solid tumors lacking tumor-infiltrating lymphocytes. With TRAV- and TRBV-specific primers, first-strand cDNA was made, covering the alpha and beta chains. With a constant-region primer and a V-primer adapter, TCRs were subjected to 20 PCR cycles of amplification. TCRdb fed the reads into MiXCR, producing one record per CDR3 protein. The sample contains tens of thousands of distinct CDR3 sequences, about a third of which appear only once. The clonotype originates from a female donor with ovarian cancer. Sequenced here: PBMCs, sampled before treatment. J is TRBJ2-7 and V is TRBV6-2 or TRBV6-3; TRBD2 matches 15 bases. CDR3 nucleotide sequence: TGTGCCAGCAGGTCCCTCTGGACTAGCGGGAGGGCCAACTCCTACGAGCAGTACTTC. It yields the protein CASRSLWTSGRANSYEQYF.